This T cell receptor beta chain was sequenced during a study of blood T cell repertoires in COVID-19. This clone has only a few counts. The CDR3 extends over 14 amino acids. The V segment lost 2 bases and the J segment 2 bases; nucleotides outside the gene matches: 2. Germline lookup yields CDR1 SGHNT and CDR2 YYREEE (reference sequence). Recovery among Cohort 3 donors was established by two negative PCRs, clearance, or symptom resolution. Profiled with immunoSEQ multiplex PCR; TCRdb holds only in-frame clones, not every one. The sample has a few hundred thousand clones; around 84% are singletons. The sequence was obtained from a woman aged 40 to 50 who had recovered from COVID-19. Sample: PBMCs or T cells enriched from blood (not recorded which). The rearrangement uses TRBV5-4 and TRBJ2-5; 8 nucleotides line up with TRBD2. The CDR3 sequence is CASSLAGAQETQYF. CDR3 nucleotides: TGTGCCAGCAGCTTAGCGGGGGCTCAAGAGACCCAGTACTTC.